The 32 T cell receptor beta chains below come from one sample, sequenced in a study of shared clonotypes between healthy human individuals. Naivety among CD8 cells was defined by CD45RO negativity and positive CCR7 selection, thereby excluding terminally differentiated effector memory CD45RA+ cells. Data came from immunoSEQ multiplex PCR; TCRdb stores just in-frame clones and leaves some out. The sample contains over 2 million clones, approximately 94% of which appear only once. Sequences were obtained from naive CD8+ T cells sorted from blood. All receptors come from a man between 18 and 35 years old in good health.

The chain combines TRBV7-8 with TRBJ2-2, with 7 bases matching TRBD1. The trim removed 0 bases at V and 3 bases at J, leaving 13 bases unmatched. Germline assignment: CDR1 SGHVS and CDR2 FQNEAQ. This CDR3 comprises 19 residues. The CDR3: CASSLAPGTEGQDTGELFF. The CDR3, as DNA: TGTGCCAGCAGCTTAGCGCCCGGGACAGAGGGGCAAGACACCGGGGAGCTGTTTTTT.

V gene TRBV5-4 combines with J gene TRBJ2-7; 7 bases are a match to TRBD1. V dropped 4 bases and J dropped 5; count of bases not matched to a gene: 6. CDR1 SGHNT and CDR2 YYREEE come from the germline V gene (reference sequence). This CDR3 comprises 13 residues. The CDR3 region has the DNA TGTGCCAGCAGCCCATGGACAGGCCACGAGCAGTACTTC. Translation: CASSPWTGHEQYF.

V and J are TRBV6-4 and TRBJ2-1; 9 nucleotides line up with TRBD1. Trimming cost V 2 bases and J 9 bases; bases outside gene matches: 14. CDR3 length: 17 amino acids. Germline values: CDR1 MRHNA, CDR2 SNTAGT. Here the CDR3 reads CASSDGPRDRALCEQFF. The DNA for the CDR3 is TGTGCCAGCAGTGACGGGCCCCGGGACAGGGCCCTTTGTGAGCAGTTCTTC.

The rearrangement links TRBV9 to TRBJ2-7; either TRBD1 or TRBD2 may supply D (7 bases each). The CDR3 is 15 residues long. Trimming stripped 4 bases from V and 4 bases from J, with 18 bases between. Germline V gene sequence: CDR1 SGDLS, CDR2 YYNGEE. DNA of the CDR3: TGTGCCAGCAGCAACCCAGCAGGGGGGGGATACGAGCAGTACTTC. Protein product: CASSNPAGGGYEQYF.

The chain uses TRBV20-1 and TRBJ2-5, with unresolved D. The CDR3 runs to 10 residues. The V end lost 3 bases, the J end lost 8 bases, and 7 bases lay between the germline ends. The germline V gene encodes CDR1 DFQATT and CDR2 SNEGSKA (reference sequence). CDR3 in amino acids: CSARTDTQYF. The CDR3 nucleotides read TGCAGTGCTAGGACCGATACCCAGTACTTC.

The chain couples TRBV29-1 to TRBJ1-1; D ambiguous. This CDR3 has 13 residues. Germline V lookup: CDR1 SQVTM, CDR2 ANQGSEA. Trimming took 3 bases from V and 0 from J, leaving 8 bases between them. CDR3 DNA sequence: TGCAGCGTTGAGGGGATCTTGAACACTGAAGCTTTCTTT. Translating it yields CSVEGILNTEAFF.

About this clone itself: Additional DNA sequences in this sample encode the identical CDR3. The V gene is TRBV27, the J gene TRBJ2-7; no reliable D call. The V and J ends lost 2 bases and 1 base respectively, with 9 bases between them. This CDR3 contains 14 residues. In germline, CDR1 is MNHEY, CDR2 SMNVEV (reference sequence). The CDR3: CASSLRGPSYEQYF. The CDR3 coding sequence is TGTGCCAGCAGTTTACGTGGGCCTTCCTACGAGCAGTACTTC.

The chain recombines TRBV4-1 with TRBJ2-2, with D unclear. The V gene lost 0 bases and the J gene lost 8 bases, with 1 base spanning the gap. Germline V lookup: CDR1 MGHRA, CDR2 YSYEKL. The CDR3 is 11 amino acids. The CDR3 DNA follows: TGCGCCAGCAGCCAAGAAGGGGAGCTGTTTTTT. This codes for CASSQEGELFF.

This clone was observed once. CDR3 loop: CASSFRGPDTQYF. CDR3 in DNA: TGTGCCAGCAGCTTTCGGGGTCCAGATACGCAGTATTTT. V usage is TRBV13 and J usage is TRBJ2-3; D is perhaps TRBD2 (5 bases). The germline gives CDR1 PRHDT, CDR2 FYEKMQ (reference sequence). V was trimmed by 3 bases and J by 4 bases, leaving 8 bases between them. The length of the CDR3 is 13 residues. The full variable domain, completed using reference TRBV13 and TRBJ2-3, is AAGVIQSPRHLIKEKRETATLKCYPIPRHDTVYWYQQGPGQDPQFLISFYEKMQSDKGSIPDRFSAQQFSDYHSELNMSSLELGDSALYFCASSFRGPDTQYFGPGTRLTVL.

The rearrangement joins TRBV29-1 to TRBJ1-1; D ambiguous. CDR3 length: 12 amino acids. Germline V gene data show CDR1 as SQVTM and CDR2 as ANQGSEA. V was shortened by 6 bases and J by 1 base, with 9 bases between the two germline ends. The CDR3, as DNA: TGCAGCGTGACGGATTCGAACACTGAAGCTTTCTTT. As protein: CSVTDSNTEAFF.

This chain connects TRBV2 to TRBJ2-7; D uncertain. The length of the CDR3 is 14 residues. Trimming stripped 6 bases from V and 3 bases from J, with 15 bases between. From germline, CDR1 is SNHLY and CDR2 FYNNEI. CDR3 sequence (DNA): TGTGCCAGCAGCCCGACGACCAGTTACTACGAGCAGTACTTC. Residues: CASSPTTSYYEQYF.

The V and J genes are TRBV2 and TRBJ1-1; D not certain. V dropped 7 bases and J dropped 4 bases, with 13 bases sitting between them. The CDR3 has 13 residues. The germline V gene encodes CDR1 SNHLY and CDR2 FYNNEI. CDR3 region: CASIRIQGTEAFF. CDR3 coding DNA: TGTGCCAGCATCAGGATACAAGGCACTGAAGCTTTCTTT.

V and J are TRBV6-1 and TRBJ1-3; 7 bases match TRBD1. J gave up 0 bases and V 3 bases, and 5 bases lay outside the gene matches. CDR3 length equals 16 residues. The germline V gene encodes CDR1 MNHNS and CDR2 SASEGT. For the CDR3, the DNA is TGTGCCAGCAGTGAGACGGACAGGTCCTCTGGAAACACCATATATTTT. Its translation is CASSETDRSSGNTIYF.

This chain connects TRBV5-1 to TRBJ2-3, with unresolved D. The CDR3 covers 14 residues. Germline-derived CDR1 and CDR2 are SGHRS and YFSETQ. Trimming took 2 bases from V and 0 from J, leaving 7 bases between them. Written as DNA, the CDR3 is TGCGCCAGCAGCTTCTCCTCAAGCACAGATACGCAGTATTTT. This sequence encodes CASSFSSSTDTQYF.

This chain uses TRBV6-5 with TRBJ2-7; TRBD2 matches 7 bases. The CDR3 is 16 amino acids. Germline V CDR1 and CDR2: MNHEY, SVGAGI. The V and J ends lost 4 bases and 2 bases, in that order; junction bases with no gene match: 11. The CDR3 protein is CASSSVPRGSTYEQYF. The CDR3 region has the DNA TGTGCCAGCAGTTCCGTCCCGCGGGGGTCCACCTACGAGCAGTACTTC.

The J gene is TRBJ2-1, the V gene TRBV6-4, with D unresolved. In germline, CDR1 is MRHNA, CDR2 SNTAGT. Trimming pared 6 bases from V and 1 base from J, leaving 13 bases between. The CDR3 spans 15 residues. CDR3 sequence reads: CASSAAGGSYNEQFF. For the CDR3, the DNA is TGTGCCAGCAGCGCCGCAGGTGGATCCTACAATGAGCAGTTCTTC.

Comments on this clone: The junction differs from germline at one of its ends, possibly a read error. The CDR3, as DNA: TGTGCTAGCAGCTTCGGGACAGGTCAGTGGTACTTC. The encoded protein is CASSFGTGQWYF. The chain has TRBV7-7 and TRBJ2-7; 8 bases line up with TRBD1. The germline gives CDR1 SSHAT, CDR2 FNYEAQ (reference sequence). The length of the CDR3 is 12 residues.

Of note for this clone: Other DNA sequences in this specimen translate into the identical CDR3. The chain couples TRBV27 to TRBJ2-7, with 10 positions matching TRBD1. Germline CDR1 is MNHEY and CDR2 is SMNVEV (reference sequence). CDR3 length equals 16 residues. The V and J ends lost 6 bases and 5 bases, in that order; junction bases with no gene match: 13. The DNA of the CDR3 is TGTGCCAGCAGCCTGTCCCCCGGGACAGGGGTCCACGAGCAGTACTTC. Translating gives CASSLSPGTGVHEQYF.

V is TRBV19 and J is TRBJ2-7; D not resolved. Trimming left V 8 bases short and J 6 bases short, with 17 bases between. CDR1 LNHDA and CDR2 SQIVND come from the germline V gene (reference sequence). The CDR3 length is 13 residues. The CDR3 DNA is TGTGCCAGTTCGCAGGAGAATTTGGCCGAGCAGTACTTC. This encodes CASSQENLAEQYF.

This chain's CDR3 is CAWYRRSTEAFF. CDR3 DNA: TGTGCCTGGTACAGACGGTCGACTGAAGCTTTCTTT. The rearrangement uses TRBV30 and TRBJ1-1; D gene ambiguous. This CDR3 is 12 amino acids long. Trimming removed 5 bases from V and 5 bases from J, with 12 bases in between. Germline loops: CDR1 GTSNPN, CDR2 SVGIG (reference sequence).

The chain is built from TRBV11-2 and TRBJ1-1, with D hard to call. The CDR3 consists of 16 residues. V lost 5 bases and J lost 3, with 19 bases in between. Per germline, CDR1 SGHAT and CDR2 FQNNGV. The CDR3 bases are TGTGCCAGCAGCCCTTCAATGGAGGGTAAGGACACTGAAGCTTTCTTT. It is translated as CASSPSMEGKDTEAFF.

V and J are TRBV23-1 and TRBJ2-2; D unclear. TRBV23-1 is an ORF, and what it does is uncertain. This CDR3 is 18 amino acids long. V was trimmed by 0 bases and J by 7 bases, leaving 21 bases between them. This chain's CDR3 is CASSQSYQRFPHCGELFF. DNA for the CDR3: TGCGCCAGCAGTCAATCGTACCAAAGATTCCCTCACTGCGGGGAGCTGTTTTTT.

This clone was observed a single time. The rearrangement links TRBV4-1 to TRBJ1-4; maybe TRBD1 (6 bases). The CDR3 loop spans 16 amino acids. Trimming removed 1 base at V and 0 bases at J, with 9 bases between. From germline, CDR1 is MGHRA and CDR2 YSYEKL. CDR3 DNA sequence: TGCGCCAGCAGCCAAGCGGGGGCAGCAACTAATGAAAAACTGTTTTTT. Translation: CASSQAGAATNEKLFF.

The chain has TRBV30 and TRBJ2-1; TRBD2 agrees at 11 bases. This CDR3 is built from 17 residues. The ends lost 3 bases at V and 5 bases at J; junction bases unmatched: 12. Germline V gene lookup returns CDR1 GTSNPN and CDR2 SVGIG (reference sequence). The CDR3 region is CAWSRGLAGWGNNEQFF. CDR3 in DNA: TGTGCCTGGAGCCGTGGACTAGCGGGTTGGGGGAACAATGAGCAGTTCTTC.

The chain employs TRBV7-9 and TRBJ2-5; TRBD2 agrees at 9 bases. J was trimmed by 1 base and V by 5 bases; bases with no gene match: 5. This CDR3 region has 15 residues. The germline V gene encodes CDR1 SEHNR and CDR2 FQNEAQ (reference sequence). CDR3 bases: TGTGCCAGCAGCCCCCGGACTAGCGCCCAAGAGACCCAGTACTTC. Amino acids: CASSPRTSAQETQYF.

The rearrangement joins TRBV4-1 to TRBJ2-7; 9 bases fit TRBD1. Per the germline V gene, CDR1 is MGHRA and CDR2 is YSYEKL. Trimming took 3 bases from V and 6 from J; bases not matched to a gene: 9. This CDR3 contains 15 residues. Written as DNA, the CDR3 is TGCGCCAGCAGCCAGCGGGACAGGGCAGACTCCGAGCAGTACTTC. The encoded protein is CASSQRDRADSEQYF.

In its sample, this clone was seen a few times. V gene TRBV2 combines with J gene TRBJ1-5; no definite D call. Germline V CDR1 and CDR2: SNHLY, FYNNEI. The CDR3 is 14 residues long. Trimming cost V 6 bases and J 0 bases, with 9 bases left between them. The CDR3 DNA sequence: TGTGCCAGCAGGGTATCCCTTAGCAATCAGCCCCAGCATTTT. Protein sequence: CASRVSLSNQPQHF.

CDR3 DNA: TGTGCCAGCAGTTTATCGAGGGGCAGGGGGCTCTACGAGCAGTACTTC. Its translation is CASSLSRGRGLYEQYF. This chain links TRBV27 with TRBJ2-7; 8 bases match TRBD1. The V segment lost 0 bases and the J segment 3 bases; nucleotides outside the gene matches: 7. The CDR3 is 16 residues long. The germline V gene encodes CDR1 MNHEY and CDR2 SMNVEV (reference sequence).

The chain couples TRBV29-1 to TRBJ2-7, with D tentatively TRBD1 or TRBD2 (5 bases each). Trimming shortened V by 4 bases and J by 4 bases, and 14 bases separated the two germline ends. Per the germline V gene, CDR1 is SQVTM and CDR2 is ANQGSEA. This CDR3 has 13 residues. CDR3 bases: TGCAGCGTTGCCCCCGGGACCGGGTACGAGCAGTACTTC. It encodes CSVAPGTGYEQYF.

The chain uses TRBV7-9 and TRBJ2-1, with a tentative D call TRBD1 (5 bases). Trimming removed 7 bases at V and 4 bases at J, with 20 bases between. The CDR3 sequence is 16 residues long. Germline CDR1 SEHNR, CDR2 FQNEAQ (reference sequence). Here the CDR3 reads CASTQAKGAPYNEQFF. As DNA, the CDR3 is TGTGCCAGCACCCAAGCGAAAGGGGCACCGTACAATGAGCAGTTCTTC.

The genes are TRBV7-9 and TRBJ2-4, with D unclear. CDR3 length: 13 amino acids. From germline, CDR1 is SEHNR and CDR2 FQNEAQ (reference sequence). Trimming pared 1 base from V and 3 bases from J, leaving 4 bases between. The CDR3 protein is CASSLGDKNIQYF. The DNA for the CDR3 is TGTGCCAGCAGCTTAGGTGACAAAAACATTCAGTACTTC.

The sample holds one count of this clone. The rearrangement uses TRBV4-1 and TRBJ1-2; 7 bases fit TRBD1. V lost 0 bases and J lost 7; bases outside the gene matches: 2. This CDR3 is 13 amino acids long. Germline loops: CDR1 MGHRA, CDR2 YSYEKL. The CDR3 DNA follows: TGCGCCAGCAGCCAAGAGACAGGGTTTGGCTACACCTTC. It is translated as CASSQETGFGYTF.